Following are 24 T cell receptor beta chains from one sample sequenced in a study of Graves' ophthalmopathy and Graves' hyperthyroidism. RNA transcripts yielded amplified TCR beta CDR3 regions. RT-PCR in the first round used HTBI primers; a second-round multiplex PCR followed. TCRdb redid the calling of the multiplex PCR reads with MiXCR, one entry per CDR3 protein. The sample includes 400,000 to 450,000 distinct CDR3 sequences, around 20% of them seen just once. Specimen: peripheral blood. The receptors were sampled from a young woman with stable Graves' hyperthyroidism.

This clonotype appeared many times. The chain uses TRBV25-1 and TRBJ2-5; possibly TRBD1 for D (6 bases). This CDR3 has 14 amino acids. Trimming shortened V by 4 bases and J by 2 bases, and 11 bases separated the two germline ends. Germline CDR1 MGHDK, CDR2 SYGVNS. CDR3 amino acids: CASSAYREQETQYF. DNA for the CDR3: TGTGCCAGCAGTGCCTACAGGGAACAAGAGACCCAGTACTTC.

This clonotype was detected ten times or more. The junction departs from the called germline gene at one end, perhaps through a read error. This chain links TRBV20-1 with TRBJ2-4, with D possibly matching TRBD2 (5 bases). The CDR3 spans 12 residues. Germline CDR1 DFQATT, CDR2 SNEGSKA (reference sequence). CDR3 amino acids: CSASGGKNIKYF. CDR3 DNA: TGCAGTGCGAGCGGAGGCAAAAACATTAAGTACTTC.

In this sample, this clonotype turned up many times. The rearrangement joins TRBV7-8 to TRBJ1-5, with D maybe TRBD1 (6 bases). The CDR3 is 15 amino acids. Germline values: CDR1 SGHVS, CDR2 FQNEAQ. Trimming shortened V by 2 bases and J by 4 bases, and 12 bases separated the two germline ends. The CDR3 sequence: CASSLRQAGNQPQHF. Here the CDR3 DNA reads TGTGCCAGCAGCTTAAGACAGGCCGGGAATCAGCCCCAGCATTTT.

This clonotype came up a few times. The genes are TRBV18 and TRBJ2-2; 7 bases are shared with TRBD1. With 1 base clipped from V and 4 bases from J, the junction kept 3 bases outside the gene matches. Germline lookup yields CDR1 KGHSH and CDR2 LQKENI. The CDR3 runs to 15 residues. This CDR3 is CASSPQGAGTGELFF. DNA for the CDR3: TGTGCCAGCTCACCACAGGGGGCTGGCACCGGGGAGCTGTTTTTT.

CDR3 protein: CASRRGLIYEQYF. The CDR3 DNA is TGTGCCAGCAGAAGGGGACTGATCTACGAGCAGTACTTC. The chain carries TRBV12-3 or TRBV12-4 and TRBJ2-7; D is possibly TRBD2 (6 bases). The CDR3 runs to 13 residues. V gave up 6 bases and J gave up 3 bases, with 12 bases separating them.

This clonotype occurred many times. The V call is TRBV20-1, the J call TRBJ2-7; no firm D call. CDR1 and CDR2 from the germline V gene are DFQATT and SNEGSKA (reference sequence). Trimming pared 3 bases from V and 6 bases from J, leaving 9 bases between. This CDR3 has 11 residues. The CDR3 nucleotides read TGCAGTGCTAGGGCCCCTCTCGAGCAGTACTTC. Encoded protein: CSARAPLEQYF.

This clonotype was picked up a small number of times. This sequence joins TRBV27 and TRBJ1-2; no definite D call. CDR1 and CDR2 (germline): MNHEY, SMNVEV (reference sequence). Trimming cost V 5 bases and J 11 bases, with 21 bases left between them. The CDR3 consists of 14 residues. The chain's CDR3 is CASSTFRDPLGYTF. The CDR3 nucleotides read TGTGCCAGCAGTACATTCCGGGATCCTTTGGGGTACACCTTC.

This clonotype was picked up many times. The CDR3 nucleotides read TGTGCCAGCAGTTACTCGAAGTTAATCGGATCCTACGAGCAGTACTTC. Its protein product is CASSYSKLIGSYEQYF. The chain uses TRBV6-2 or TRBV6-3 and TRBJ2-7; unclear D gene. Germline V gene data show CDR1 as MNHEY and CDR2 as SVGEGT. With 0 bases removed from V and 1 base from J, the gap between germline ends came to 13 bases. This CDR3 is 16 amino acids long.

In this sample, this clonotype turned up many times. V usage is TRBV16 and J usage is TRBJ1-6; 7 nucleotides agree with TRBD1. V gave up 4 bases and J gave up 7 bases; unmatched junction bases: 7. Germline V gene data show CDR1 as KGHSY and CDR2 as FQNENV. The CDR3 has 15 residues. The CDR3 nucleotides read TGTGCCAGCAGCCCCCAGACAGGGTGGAATTCACCCCTCCACTTT. This encodes CASSPQTGWNSPLHF. Combining the CDR3 with reference TRBV16 and TRBJ1-6 gives the whole variable domain GEEVAQTPKHLVRGEGQKAKLYCAPIKGHSYVFWYQQVLKNEFKFLISFQNENVFDETGMPKERFSAKCLPNSPCSLEIQATKLEDSAVYFCASSPQTGWNSPLHFGNGTRLTVT.

This clonotype showed up many times. This chain uses TRBV6-1 with TRBJ2-4; D could derive from TRBD1 or TRBD2 (6 bases each). The CDR3 is made up of 17 amino acids. With 1 base removed from V and 0 bases from J, the gap between germline ends came to 13 bases. CDR1 is MNHNS, CDR2 SASEGT, per germline. The DNA of the CDR3 is TGTGCCAGCAGTGAAGGGGGGGCGAGAATAGCCAAAAACATTCAGTACTTC. It is translated as CASSEGGARIAKNIQYF.

This clonotype was recorded many times. V usage is TRBV5-1 and J usage is TRBJ2-7; 9 bases are shared with TRBD2. Germline V gene lookup returns CDR1 SGHRS and CDR2 YFSETQ. This CDR3 is built from 14 residues. V trimming: 4 bases; J trimming: 8 bases; junction bases outside the gene matches: 10. CDR3 sequence: CASSTLGTSSQQYF. CDR3 sequence (DNA): TGCGCCAGCAGCACCCTAGGGACTAGCTCGCAGCAGTACTTC.

The table lists this clonotype with many counts. The DNA is left out, because the CDR3 cannot be placed on it with certainty; the CDR3 is given as TCRdb lists it. The chain is built from TRBV28 and TRBJ2-4; the D call of TRBD1 is as the table states it, not checked on the DNA. CDR1 is MDHEN and CDR2 is SYDVKM in the germline V gene. The CDR3 comprises 14 residues, both ends counted. CDR3 protein: CASVGTGAKNIKYF.

This clonotype turned up a few times. The chain uses TRBV20-1 and TRBJ2-6, with TRBD2 matching over 10 bases. V trimming: 1 base; J trimming: 0 bases; junction bases outside the gene matches: 6. CDR3 size: 18 residues. The V gene's germline CDR1 is DFQATT and CDR2 SNEGSKA (reference sequence). The CDR3 nucleotides read TGCAGTGCTAGAGCCGGACTAGCGGCAAACTCTGGGGCCAACGTCCTGACTTTC. Residues: CSARAGLAANSGANVLTF.

This clonotype was seen many times. The CDR3 coding sequence is TGTGCCAGCCCGCGGGCTAGCGGGCGTAACACCGGGGAGCTGTTTTTT. Translating gives CASPRASGRNTGELFF. This chain connects TRBV12-3 or TRBV12-4 to TRBJ2-2; 8 bases match TRBD2. The CDR3 length is 16 residues. Germline trimming cut 8 bases from V and 2 bases from J; bases unmatched to any gene: 10.

This clonotype came up many times. This sequence joins TRBV12-3 or TRBV12-4 and TRBJ1-1; 7 nucleotides match TRBD1. V shed 0 bases and J 5 bases; nucleotides not matched to a gene: 9. The CDR3 contains 16 residues. CDR3 sequence: CASSLAGRGRRTEAFF. Written as DNA, the CDR3 is TGTGCCAGCAGTTTAGCAGGGAGGGGGCGGCGTACTGAAGCTTTCTTT.

There are many counts of this clonotype. This chain uses TRBV19 with TRBJ1-5; unclear D gene. With 2 bases removed from V and 7 bases from J, the gap between germline ends came to 18 bases. Germline V gene data show CDR1 as LNHDA and CDR2 as SQIVND (reference sequence). CDR3 length: 16 residues. The CDR3 coding sequence is TGTGCCAGTAGTATATGGGCTCAAAACATGGGCCAGCCCCAGCATTTT. This codes for CASSIWAQNMGQPQHF.

The V and J genes are TRBV7-8 and TRBJ2-5; D is unresolved. This CDR3 comprises 17 residues. V lost 0 bases and J lost 4, with 18 bases in between. From germline, CDR1 is SGHVS and CDR2 FQNEAQ. CDR3 region: CASSLALQLPHGETQYF. The CDR3 nucleotides read TGTGCCAGCAGCTTAGCGCTCCAGTTACCCCATGGAGAGACCCAGTACTTC.

In this sample, this clonotype turned up a few times. This rearrangement joins TRBV30 to TRBJ2-5; the D gene is possibly TRBD1 (5 bases). V shed 5 bases and J shed 3 bases, with 7 bases lying between them. Germline values: CDR1 GTSNPN, CDR2 SVGIG (reference sequence). The CDR3 is made up of 11 amino acids. The CDR3 here is CAWDSKETQYF. The CDR3 nucleotides are TGTGCCTGGGACAGCAAAGAGACCCAGTACTTC.

This clonotype has at least ten counts. This chain joins TRBV6-5 and TRBJ2-7; no definite D call. The CDR3 contains 14 residues. Between the trimmed V and J ends, which lost 11 bases and 3 bases, there was a span of 20 bases. Germline-derived CDR1 and CDR2 are MNHEY and SVGAGI. CDR3: CAAARSRSSYEQYF. The CDR3 DNA is TGTGCCGCCGCACGGTCGCGGAGCAGCTACGAGCAGTACTTC.

This chain links TRBV6-1 with TRBJ2-7; TRBD1 matches at 7 bases. The J segment lost 1 base and the V segment lost 3 bases, leaving 6 bases of the junction unmatched. Germline V gene sequence: CDR1 MNHNS, CDR2 SASEGT. The CDR3 covers 15 residues. CDR3 in DNA: TGTGCCAGCAGTGAGACAGGGTCTATTTCCTACGAGCAGTACTTC. Its translation is CASSETGSISYEQYF.

This clonotype was observed many times. The chain links TRBV28 to TRBJ1-3, with a tentative D call TRBD1 (5 bases). This CDR3 comprises 17 residues. V was shortened by 7 bases and J by 4 bases, with 23 bases between the two germline ends. In germline, CDR1 is MDHEN, CDR2 SYDVKM. CDR3 sequence reads: CASTTDRVGARGNTIYF. CDR3 sequence (DNA): TGTGCCAGCACCACGGACCGAGTAGGGGCGCGAGGAAACACCATATATTTT.

Many counts were recorded for this clonotype. The chain has TRBV12-3 or TRBV12-4 and TRBJ2-3; 10 nucleotides line up with TRBD2. After removal of 1 base from V and 0 bases from J, the junction contained 1 base not matched to a gene. This CDR3 spans 16 amino acids. CDR3 region: CASSLVLAGSTDTQYF. The CDR3 region has the DNA TGTGCCAGCAGTTTAGTACTAGCGGGGAGCACAGATACGCAGTATTTT.

At least ten counts were recorded for this clonotype. The chain couples TRBV6-1 to TRBJ2-7; D is possibly TRBD1 or TRBD2 (5 bases each). This CDR3 spans 14 amino acids. Germline V gives CDR1 MNHNS, CDR2 SASEGT. V lost 0 bases, J lost 7 bases, and 13 bases lay in between. The CDR3 protein is CASSEAPRDREQYF. Written as DNA, the CDR3 is TGTGCCAGCAGTGAAGCGCCCAGGGACCGGGAGCAGTACTTC.

This clonotype was counted ten times or more. This sequence joins TRBV11-1 and TRBJ1-1; TRBD1 might be the D (5 bases). CDR3 length: 15 amino acids. V shed 5 bases and J shed 4 bases, with 17 bases lying between them. The germline CDR1 and CDR2 sequences are SGHAT and FQDESV (reference sequence). In nucleotides, the CDR3 is TGTGCCAGCAGCCCCACCCCGGGACCGAGCACTGAAGCTTTCTTT. Translating gives CASSPTPGPSTEAFF.